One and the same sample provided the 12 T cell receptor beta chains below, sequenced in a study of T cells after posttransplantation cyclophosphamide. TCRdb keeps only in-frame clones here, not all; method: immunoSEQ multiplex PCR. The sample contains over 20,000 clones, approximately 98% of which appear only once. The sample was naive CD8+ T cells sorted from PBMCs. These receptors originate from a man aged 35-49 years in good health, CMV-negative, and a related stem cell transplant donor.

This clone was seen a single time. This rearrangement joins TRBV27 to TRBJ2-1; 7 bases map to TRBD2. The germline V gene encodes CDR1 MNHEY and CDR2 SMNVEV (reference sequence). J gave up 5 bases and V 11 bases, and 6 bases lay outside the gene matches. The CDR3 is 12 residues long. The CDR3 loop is CAASGANNEQFF. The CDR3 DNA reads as TGTGCCGCGAGCGGGGCAAACAATGAGCAGTTCTTC.

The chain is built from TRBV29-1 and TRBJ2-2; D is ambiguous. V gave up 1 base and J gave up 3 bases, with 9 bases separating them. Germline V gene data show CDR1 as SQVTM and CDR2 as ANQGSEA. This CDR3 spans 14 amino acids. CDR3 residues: CSVEAHSYTGELFF. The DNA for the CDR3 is TGCAGCGTTGAAGCCCACTCATACACCGGGGAGCTGTTTTTT.

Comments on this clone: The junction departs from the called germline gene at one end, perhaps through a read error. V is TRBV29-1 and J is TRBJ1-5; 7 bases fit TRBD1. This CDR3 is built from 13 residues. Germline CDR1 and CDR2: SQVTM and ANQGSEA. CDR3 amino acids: CGVNRGSNQPQHF. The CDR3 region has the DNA TGCGGCGTAAACAGGGGAAGCAATCAGCCCCAGCATTTT.

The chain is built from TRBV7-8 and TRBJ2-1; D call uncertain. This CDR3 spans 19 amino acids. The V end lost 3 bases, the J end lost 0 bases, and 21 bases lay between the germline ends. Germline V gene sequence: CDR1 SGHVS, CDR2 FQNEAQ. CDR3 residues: CASSLGSNLASSSYNEQFF. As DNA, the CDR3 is TGTGCCAGCAGCTTGGGTTCCAATTTAGCCTCTAGCTCCTACAATGAGCAGTTCTTC.

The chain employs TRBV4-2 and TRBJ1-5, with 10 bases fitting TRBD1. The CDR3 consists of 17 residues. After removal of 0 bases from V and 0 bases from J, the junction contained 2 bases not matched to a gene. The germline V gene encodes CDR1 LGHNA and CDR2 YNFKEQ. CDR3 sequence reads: CASSQERTGGSNQPQHF. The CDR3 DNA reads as TGTGCCAGCAGCCAAGAAAGGACAGGGGGTAGCAATCAGCCCCAGCATTTT.

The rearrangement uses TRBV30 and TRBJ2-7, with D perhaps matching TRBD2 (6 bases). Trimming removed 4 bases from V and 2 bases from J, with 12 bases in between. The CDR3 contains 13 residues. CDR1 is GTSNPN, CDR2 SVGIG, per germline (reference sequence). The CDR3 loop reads CAWTPGGPYEQYF. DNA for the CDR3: TGTGCCTGGACCCCCGGGGGTCCCTACGAGCAGTACTTC.

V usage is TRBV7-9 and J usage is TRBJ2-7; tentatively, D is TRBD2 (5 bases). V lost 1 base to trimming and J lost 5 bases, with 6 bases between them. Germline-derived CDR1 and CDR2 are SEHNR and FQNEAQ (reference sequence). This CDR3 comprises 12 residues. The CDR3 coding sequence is TGTGCCAGCAGCTTAGGGGGAGACGAGCAGTACTTC. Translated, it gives CASSLGGDEQYF.

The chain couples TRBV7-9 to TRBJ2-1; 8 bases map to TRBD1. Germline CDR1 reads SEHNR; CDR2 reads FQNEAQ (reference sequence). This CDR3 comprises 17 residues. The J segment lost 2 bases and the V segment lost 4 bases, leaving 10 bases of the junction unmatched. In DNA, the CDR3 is TGTGCCAGCAGCTCCAACCAGGGGGCGGGCCCCTACAATGAGCAGTTCTTC. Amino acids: CASSSNQGAGPYNEQFF.

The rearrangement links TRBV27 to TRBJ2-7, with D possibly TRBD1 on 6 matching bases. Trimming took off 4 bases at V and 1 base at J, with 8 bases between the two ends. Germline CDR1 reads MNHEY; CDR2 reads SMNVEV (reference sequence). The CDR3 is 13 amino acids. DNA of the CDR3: TGTGCCAGCAGTTATACAGGGTCCTACGAGCAGTACTTC. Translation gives CASSYTGSYEQYF.

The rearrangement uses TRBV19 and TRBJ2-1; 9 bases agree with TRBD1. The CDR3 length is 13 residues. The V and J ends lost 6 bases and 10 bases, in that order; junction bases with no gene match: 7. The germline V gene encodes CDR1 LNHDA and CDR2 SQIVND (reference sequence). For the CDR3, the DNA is TGTGCCAGTAGCCCACAGGGGGCGAACGAGCAGTTCTTC. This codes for CASSPQGANEQFF.

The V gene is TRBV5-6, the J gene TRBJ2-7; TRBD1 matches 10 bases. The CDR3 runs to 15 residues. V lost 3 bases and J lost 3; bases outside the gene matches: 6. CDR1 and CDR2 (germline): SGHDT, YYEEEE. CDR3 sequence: CASSWSGQGDYEQYF. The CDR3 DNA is TGTGCCAGCAGCTGGAGCGGACAGGGGGACTACGAGCAGTACTTC.

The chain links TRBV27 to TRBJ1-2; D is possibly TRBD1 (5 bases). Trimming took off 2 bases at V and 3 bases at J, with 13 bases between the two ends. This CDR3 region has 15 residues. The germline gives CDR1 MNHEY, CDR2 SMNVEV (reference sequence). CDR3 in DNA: TGTGCCAGCAGTTTAGGGGGGAAGGTAGACTATGGCTACACCTTC. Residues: CASSLGGKVDYGYTF.